The rows below give T cell receptor beta chains drawn from one sample of a study of T cells in narcolepsy. TCRdb's table, derived via immunoSEQ multiplex PCR, lists solely in-frame clones and lacks some. The data contain some 30,000 clones, approximately 78% of them seen just once; the ten biggest clones take up 1.2%. Material for sequencing was CD45RA- memory CD4+ T cells from PBMCs. Source of these receptors: a human donor with narcolepsy. The CDR3 runs from the conserved cysteine through the conserved F or W. D genes are given only for firm matches. Expanded clones get a size class; other rows say once, few or many, or leave the size out.

15	.	TRBV5-6	.	TRBJ1-1	CASSLRRNLNTEAFF	TGTGCCAGCAGCTTGAGACGGAATCTGAACACTGAAGCTTTCTTT
16	.	TRBV5-8	.	TRBJ2-3	CASSLRDLTSTDTQYF	TGTGCCAGCAGCCTTAGGGACCTAACCAGCACAGATACGCAGTATTTT
12	.	TRBV7-3	.	TRBJ2-1	CASSLMGNEQFF	TGTGCCAGCAGCTTAATGGGCAATGAGCAGTTCTTC
13	.	TRBV19	.	TRBJ2-7	CASSSSGFYEQYF	TGTGCCAGTAGTAGTAGTGGCTTTTACGAGCAGTACTTC
16	.	TRBV2	TRBD2	TRBJ2-7	CASSEPGGRAIYEQYF	TGTGCCAGCAGTGAACCGGGCGGGAGGGCCATCTACGAGCAGTACTTC
14	.	TRBV30	.	TRBJ2-5	CAWSAGRKGETQYF	TGTGCCTGGAGTGCGGGACGGAAGGGAGAGACCCAGTACTTC
15	.	TRBV5-1	TRBD1	TRBJ1-2	CASSPPGQINYGYTF	TGCGCCAGCAGCCCTCCGGGACAGATTAACTATGGCTACACCTTC
16	.	TRBV11-3	TRBD1	TRBJ2-5	CASSARQGSGKETQYF	TGTGCCAGCAGCGCAAGACAGGGGTCGGGTAAAGAGACCCAGTACTTC
14	.	TRBV7-2	.	TRBJ1-2	CASSPFNRDYGYTF	TGTGCCAGCAGTCCATTTAACAGGGATTATGGCTACACCTTC
13	.	TRBV19	.	TRBJ2-5	CASSISYQETQYF	TGTGCCAGTAGTATAAGCTACCAAGAGACCCAGTACTTC
14	.	TRBV7-9	TRBD1	TRBJ1-6	CASSLGQGQSPLHF	TGTGCCAGCAGCTTAGGACAGGGTCAGTCACCCCTCCACTTT
11	.	TRBV20-1	.	TRBJ2-5	CSARGQETQYF	TGCAGTGCCAGGGGCCAAGAGACCCAGTACTTC
15	.	TRBV4-1	TRBD2	TRBJ2-7	CASSLGTSGGYEQYF	TGCGCCAGCAGCCTGGGGACTAGCGGGGGCTACGAGCAGTACTTC
17	.	TRBV4-2	.	TRBJ1-3	CASSQDRWDLSGNTIYF	TGTGCCAGCAGCCAAGATCGGTGGGATCTCTCTGGAAACACCATATATTTT
14	.	TRBV5-1	.	TRBJ2-3	CASSLWGDTDTQYF	TGCGCCAGCAGCTTGTGGGGGGACACAGATACGCAGTATTTT
14	.	TRBV19	.	TRBJ1-2	CASSIQGKNYGYTF	TGTGCCAGTAGTATTCAAGGGAAGAACTATGGCTACACCTTC
15	.	TRBV19	.	TRBJ1-2	CASRDRDYSGYGYTF	TGTGCCAGTAGGGACAGAGACTATTCCGGCTATGGCTACACCTTC
15	.	TRBV19	.	TRBJ1-3	CASSTYTGRKNTIYF	TGTGCCAGTAGTACCTACACCGGACGGAAAAACACCATATATTTT
16	.	TRBV5-6	TRBD1	TRBJ1-6	CASHRSGGQKNSPLHF	TGTGCCAGCCATCGTTCGGGGGGACAGAAGAATTCACCCCTCCACTTT
14	.	TRBV5-4	.	TRBJ2-3	CASSAPLVPDTQYF	TGTGCCAGCAGCGCTCCACTAGTACCAGATACGCAGTATTTT
15	.	TRBV11-2	TRBD2	TRBJ2-3	CASSLEGTSGDTQYF	TGTGCCAGCAGCTTAGAGGGGACTAGCGGAGATACGCAGTATTTT
15	few	TRBV2	.	TRBJ1-1	CASSRSDRRSWEAFF	TGTGCCAGCAGTAGATCGGACAGAAGGAGTTGGGAAGCTTTCTTT
15	.	TRBV19	.	TRBJ2-2	CASSTTGKSSGELFF	TGTGCCAGTAGTACAACAGGGAAAAGTAGCGGGGAGCTGTTTTTT
13	.	TRBV7-7	TRBD2	TRBJ2-1	CASSARSSGLQFF	TGTGCTAGCAGCGCTAGATCTAGCGGCCTGCAGTTCTTC
16	.	TRBV4-1	TRBD1	TRBJ1-1	CASSQGDRDMNTEAFF	TGCGCCAGCAGCCAAGGGGACAGGGATATGAACACTGAAGCTTTCTTT
13	few	TRBV29-1	.	TRBJ1-1	CSVEGHQATEAFF	TGCAGCGTTGAGGGCCACCAGGCCACTGAAGCTTTCTTT
15	.	TRBV7-8	.	TRBJ1-2	CASSLEAGTQRGYTF	TGTGCCAGCAGCTTAGAGGCAGGCACCCAACGTGGCTACACCTTC
19	.	TRBV7-9	TRBD1	TRBJ1-1	CASSRRPTGRRGEDTEAFF	TGTGCCAGCAGCCGTAGGCCGACAGGGAGGAGGGGTGAGGACACTGAAGCTTTCTTT
17	.	TRBV5-5	.	TRBJ2-1	CASSLPTTLGKWYEQFF	TGTGCCAGCAGCCTTCCAACGACTCTTGGGAAGTGGTATGAGCAGTTCTTC
15	.	TRBV15	TRBD1	TRBJ1-2	CATSTGTGGVYGCTF	TGTGCCACCAGCACCGGGACAGGGGGCGTCTATGGCTGCACCTTC
15	few	TRBV9	.	TRBJ1-2	CASSVDAGLNYGYTF	TGTGCCAGCAGCGTAGATGCAGGGTTGAACTATGGCTACACCTTC
15	few	TRBV7-3	.	TRBJ2-2	CASSLFADRSGELFF	TGTGCCAGCAGCCTCTTCGCCGACAGGTCCGGGGAGCTGTTTTTT
15	.	TRBV19	TRBD2	TRBJ2-5	CASSIGSGYQETQYF	TGTGCCAGTAGTATCGGTAGCGGGTACCAAGAGACCCAGTACTTC
17	.	TRBV2	.	TRBJ2-4	CASSEGSRVGAKNIQYF	TGTGCCAGCAGTGAAGGGAGCAGGGTGGGAGCCAAAAACATTCAGTACTTC
15	.	TRBV5-4	.	TRBJ1-2	CASALEAGVWGGYTF	TGTGCCAGCGCGCTAGAGGCCGGGGTCTGGGGTGGCTACACCTTC
13	.	TRBV6-5	TRBD1	TRBJ1-2	CASSYRQGAGYTF	TGTGCCAGCAGTTACAGGCAGGGGGCAGGCTACACCTTC
12	once	TRBV5-1	.	TRBJ2-1	CASRAGGNEQFF	TGCGCCAGCAGGGCAGGAGGGAATGAGCAGTTCTTC
15	.	TRBV2	TRBD1	TRBJ1-6	CASRGQGALYSPLHF	TGTGCCAGCAGAGGACAGGGGGCCCTCTATTCACCCCTCCACTTT
15	.	TRBV5-4	.	TRBJ2-7	CASSPTEGRPYEQYF	TGTGCCAGCAGCCCAACGGAGGGTAGGCCCTACGAGCAGTACTTC
15	few	TRBV7-9	.	TRBJ2-7	CASQPDRFDSYEQYF	TGTGCCAGCCAGCCAGACAGGTTTGACTCCTACGAGCAGTACTTC
18	.	TRBV18	TRBD1	TRBJ1-1	CASSPNPPLGGTGDEAFF	TGTGCCAGCTCACCAAATCCCCCCCTTGGCGGGACAGGAGATGAAGCTTTCTTT
13	.	TRBV6-5	.	TRBJ2-7	CASSLSTKNEQYF	TGCGCCAGCAGCCTTTCCACAAAAAACGAGCAGTACTTC